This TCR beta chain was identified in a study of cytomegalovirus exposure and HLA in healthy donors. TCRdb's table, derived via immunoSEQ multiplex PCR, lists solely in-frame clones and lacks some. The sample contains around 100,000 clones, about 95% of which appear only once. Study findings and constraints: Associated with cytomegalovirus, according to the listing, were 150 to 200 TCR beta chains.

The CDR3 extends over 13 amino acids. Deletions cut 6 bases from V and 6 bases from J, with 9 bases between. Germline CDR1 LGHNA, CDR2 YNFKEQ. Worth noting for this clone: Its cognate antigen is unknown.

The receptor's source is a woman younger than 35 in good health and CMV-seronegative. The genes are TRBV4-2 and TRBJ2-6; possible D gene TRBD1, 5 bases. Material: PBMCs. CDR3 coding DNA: TGTGCCAGCAGGTCGACAGAGGCCAACGTCCTGACTTTC. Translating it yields CASRSTEANVLTF.